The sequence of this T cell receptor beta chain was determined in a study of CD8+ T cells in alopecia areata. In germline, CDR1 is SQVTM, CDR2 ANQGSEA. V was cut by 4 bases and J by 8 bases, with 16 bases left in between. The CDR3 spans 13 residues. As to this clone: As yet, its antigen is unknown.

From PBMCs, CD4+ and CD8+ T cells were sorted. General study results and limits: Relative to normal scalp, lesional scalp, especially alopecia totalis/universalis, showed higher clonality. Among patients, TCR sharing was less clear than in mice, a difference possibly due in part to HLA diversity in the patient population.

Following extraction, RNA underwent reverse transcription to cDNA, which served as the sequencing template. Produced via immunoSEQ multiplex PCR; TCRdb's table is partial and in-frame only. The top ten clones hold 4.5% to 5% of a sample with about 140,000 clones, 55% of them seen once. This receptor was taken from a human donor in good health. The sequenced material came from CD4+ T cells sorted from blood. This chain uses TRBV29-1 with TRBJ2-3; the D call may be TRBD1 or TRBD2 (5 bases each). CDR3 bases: TGCAGCGTTGGTTTCGGGGCGAAGGGTACGCAGTATTTT. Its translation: CSVGFGAKGTQYF.